Listed below are T cell receptor beta chains from one sample, sequenced in a study of identical twins. TCRdb called the 5' RACE reads again in MiXCR, with one record for every CDR3 protein. The table lists 1.5 million to 2 million distinct CDR3 sequences, more than 30% of them singletons. Specimen: cord blood. These receptors were obtained from a newborn girl in good health. Each CDR3 is given with its conserved first and last residue.

v_call | cdr3_aa
TRBV28 | CASSFTVNYGYTF
TRBV12-3/TRBV12-4 | CASSPTGGGSYGYTF
TRBV20-1 | CSADKGSGPYEQYF
TRBV6-5 | CASSYGGVGYGYTF
TRBV6-1 | CASRAGAAYNEQFF
TRBV5-1 | CASSLWTGKRYYYYNEQFF
TRBV5-1 | CASSPEVVETQYF
TRBV28 | CASSPIAGAPWDEQFF
TRBV5-1 | CASSDTSGGGEQFF
TRBV21-1 | CASNRYGQGIMRASYEQYF
TRBV20-1 | CSFRTSGIQETQYF
TRBV27 | CASSLIGTGHTEAFF
TRBV28 | CATDRSNQPQHF
TRBV24-1 | CATSDGPVDTQYF
TRBV27 | CASSLVASGHYNEQFF
TRBV20-1 | CSAVGSVDQPQHF
TRBV11-1 | CASSAGAPPLAGANVLTF
TRBV20-1 | CSARDHSDAYNEQFF
TRBV28 | CASSLSRGWYEQYF
TRBV20-1 | CSARRGASGRVAKNIQYF
TRBV4-1 | CASSPSGLNEETQYF
TRBV28 | CASSSWSLAGGHTDTQYF
TRBV7-7 | CASSFREYNEQFF
TRBV20-1 | CSASTRTYNEQFF
TRBV2 | CASSPITAKNEKLFF
TRBV29-1 | CSVERTSGFTYEQYF
TRBV6-6 | CASSASIEQYF
TRBV6-6 | CASTTTGRSYEQYF
TRBV28 | CASSSPFQPQHF
TRBV29-1 | CSVEDPRTSPEGQFF
TRBV12-3/TRBV12-4 | CASSFSRGRGKLFF
TRBV2 | CASSVRRTRTGELFF
TRBV12-3/TRBV12-4 | CASKGNTGGNSPLHF
TRBV6-1 | CASIGGQVYEQYF
TRBV6-1 | CASSEFETAPNQPQHF
TRBV20-1 | CSARGRAGTISLEQYF
TRBV25-1 | CASSDLLRSNEQYF
TRBV20-1 | CSAATGTLNTEAFF
TRBV10-3 | CAISEGQLNTEAFF
TRBV6-2/TRBV6-3 | CASSSRGTGELFF
TRBV3-1 | CASSQEIGTADTQYF
TRBV27 | CASNPRPLNYGYTF
TRBV3-1 | CASSQGGGSGSYEQYF
TRBV7-2 | CASSSSGVTDTQYF
TRBV10-3 | CAIGRGSGDADTQYF
TRBV4-2 | CASSQGKTGSNEKLFF